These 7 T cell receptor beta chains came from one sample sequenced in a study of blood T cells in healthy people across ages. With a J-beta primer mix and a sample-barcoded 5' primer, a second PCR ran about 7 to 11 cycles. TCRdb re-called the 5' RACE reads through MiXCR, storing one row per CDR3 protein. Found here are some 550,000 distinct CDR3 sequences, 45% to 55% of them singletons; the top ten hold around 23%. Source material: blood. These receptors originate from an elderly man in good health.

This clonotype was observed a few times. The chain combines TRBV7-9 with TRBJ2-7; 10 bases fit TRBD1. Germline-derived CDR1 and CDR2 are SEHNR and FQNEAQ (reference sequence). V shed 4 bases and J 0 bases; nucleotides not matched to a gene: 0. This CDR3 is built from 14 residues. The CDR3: CASSWTGGSYEQYF. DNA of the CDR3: TGTGCCAGCAGCTGGACAGGGGGCTCCTACGAGCAGTACTTC. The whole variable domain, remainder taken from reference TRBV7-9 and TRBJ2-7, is DTGVSQNPRHKITKRGQNVTFRCDPISEHNRLYWYRQTLGQGPEFLTYFQNEAQLEKSRLLSDRFSAERPKGSFSTLEIQRTEQGDSAMYLCASSWTGGSYEQYFGPGTRLTVT.

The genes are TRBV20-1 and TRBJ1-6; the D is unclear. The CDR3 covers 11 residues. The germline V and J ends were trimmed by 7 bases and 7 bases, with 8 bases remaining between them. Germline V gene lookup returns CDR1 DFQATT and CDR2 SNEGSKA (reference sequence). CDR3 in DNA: TGCAGTGGGGGTGTAAATTCACCCCTCCACTTT. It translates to CSGGVNSPLHF.

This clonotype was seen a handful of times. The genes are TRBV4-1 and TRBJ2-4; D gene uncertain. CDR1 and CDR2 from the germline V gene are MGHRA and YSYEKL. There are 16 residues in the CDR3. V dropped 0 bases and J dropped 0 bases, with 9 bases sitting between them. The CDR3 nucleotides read TGCGCCAGCAGCCAAGAGGGGTTTCTAGCCAAAAACATTCAGTACTTC. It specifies CASSQEGFLAKNIQYF.

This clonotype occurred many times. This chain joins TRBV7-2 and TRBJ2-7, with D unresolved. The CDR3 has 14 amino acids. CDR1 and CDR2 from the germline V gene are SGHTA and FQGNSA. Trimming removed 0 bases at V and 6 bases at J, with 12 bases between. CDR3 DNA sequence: TGTGCCAGCAGCTTAGCGCCGGAAGGGCTCGAGCAGTACTTC. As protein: CASSLAPEGLEQYF.

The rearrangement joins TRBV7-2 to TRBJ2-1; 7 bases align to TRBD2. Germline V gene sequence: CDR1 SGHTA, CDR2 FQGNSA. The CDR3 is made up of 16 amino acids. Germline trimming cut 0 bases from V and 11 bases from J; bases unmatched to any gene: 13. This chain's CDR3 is CASSLAGTINRDKQFF. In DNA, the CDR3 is TGTGCCAGCAGCTTAGCCGGGACTATTAATCGGGATAAGCAGTTCTTC. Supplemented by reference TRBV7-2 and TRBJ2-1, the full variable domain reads GAGVSQSPSNKVTEKGKDVELRCDPISGHTALYWYRQSLGQGLEFLIYFQGNSAPDKSGLPSDRFSAERTGGSVSTLTIQRTQQEDSAVYLCASSLAGTINRDKQFFGPGTRLTVL.

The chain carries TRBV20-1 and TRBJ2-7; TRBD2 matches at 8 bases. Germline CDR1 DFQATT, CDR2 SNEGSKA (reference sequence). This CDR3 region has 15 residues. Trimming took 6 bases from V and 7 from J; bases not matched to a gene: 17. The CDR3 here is CSAKGLAGGYNEQYF. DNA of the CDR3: TGCAGTGCAAAGGGACTGGCGGGGGGATACAATGAGCAGTACTTC.

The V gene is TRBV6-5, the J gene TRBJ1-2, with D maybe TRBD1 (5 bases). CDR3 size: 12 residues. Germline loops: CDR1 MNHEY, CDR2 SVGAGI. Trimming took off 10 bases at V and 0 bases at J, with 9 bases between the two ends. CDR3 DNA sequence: TGTGCCACTCGACAGACTAACTATGGCTACACCTTC. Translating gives CATRQTNYGYTF.